This T cell receptor beta chain came from a study of T cell changes during pregnancy in multiple sclerosis. Clones were sequenced by immunoSEQ multiplex PCR, and TCRdb holds only the in-frame ones, with some missing. Of tens of thousands of clones listed, around 93% are singletons. Per germline, CDR1 LNHDA and CDR2 SQIVND (reference sequence). V was cut by 4 bases and J by 4 bases, with 10 bases left in between. The CDR3 covers 13 residues. The TCR was taken from a female donor in good health, enrolled as a control in a pregnancy study. The V and J genes are TRBV19 and TRBJ1-2; the D gene is possibly TRBD1 (5 bases). The input for sequencing was peripheral blood, taken in the third trimester of pregnancy. The CDR3 DNA sequence: TGTGCCAGTAGTACCGACAGTCTCTATGGCTACACCTTC. Amino acid sequence: CASSTDSLYGYTF.